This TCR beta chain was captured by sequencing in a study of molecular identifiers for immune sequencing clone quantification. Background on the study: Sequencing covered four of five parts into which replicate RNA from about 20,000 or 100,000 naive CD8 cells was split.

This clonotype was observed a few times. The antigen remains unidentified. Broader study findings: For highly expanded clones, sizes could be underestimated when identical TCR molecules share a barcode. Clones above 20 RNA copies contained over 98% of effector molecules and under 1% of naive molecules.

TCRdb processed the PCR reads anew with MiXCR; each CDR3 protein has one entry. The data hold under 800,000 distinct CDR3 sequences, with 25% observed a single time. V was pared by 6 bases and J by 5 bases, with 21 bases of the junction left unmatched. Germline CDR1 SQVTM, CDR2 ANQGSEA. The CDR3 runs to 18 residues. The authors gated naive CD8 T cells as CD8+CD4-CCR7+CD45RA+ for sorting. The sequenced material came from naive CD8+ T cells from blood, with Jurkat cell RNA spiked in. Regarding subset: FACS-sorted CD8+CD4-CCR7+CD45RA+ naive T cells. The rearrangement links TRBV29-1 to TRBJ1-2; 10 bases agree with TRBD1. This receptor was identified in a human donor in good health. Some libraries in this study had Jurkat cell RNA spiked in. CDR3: CSVGPRTGGTLDPYGYTF. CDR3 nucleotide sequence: TGCAGCGTGGGGCCTAGGACAGGGGGGACCCTGGACCCTTATGGCTACACCTTC.